Shown below are 15 T cell receptor beta chains from a single sample sequenced in a study of cytomegalovirus exposure and HLA in healthy donors. PCR was performed using 60 Vbeta and 13 Jbeta primers. Method: immunoSEQ multiplex PCR; TCRdb's copy keeps in-frame clones and lacks some. The sample comprises tens of thousands of clones, about 83% of which are singletons, and 1.5% to 2% rests with the top ten. The material sequenced was PBMCs. Source of these receptors: a human donor in good health.

The chain is built from TRBV6-5 and TRBJ1-2; 7 nucleotides agree with TRBD1. Germline loops: CDR1 MNHEY, CDR2 SVGAGI. V shed 10 bases and J 0 bases; nucleotides not matched to a gene: 8. The CDR3 sequence is 14 residues long. DNA for the CDR3: TGTGCCACTACGAGGGGGCAAGCTAACTATGGCTACACCTTC. It encodes CATTRGQANYGYTF.

The chain uses TRBV29-1 and TRBJ2-7; 8 positions match TRBD1. The J call may be wrong; the DNA end is better matched by TRBJ2-1. The germline V gene has CDR1 SQVTM and CDR2 ANQGSEA. The CDR3 is made up of 13 amino acids. Here the CDR3 DNA reads TGCAGCGGGGCCAGGGGGCTCGTCGATGAGCAGTTCTTC. This encodes CSGARGLVDEQFF.

This clone was observed a single time. For the CDR3, the DNA is TGTGCCAGCAGCAATCTGATCAGGGGGTATGAAAAACTGTTTTTT. It is translated as CASSNLIRGYEKLFF. The chain recombines TRBV5-6 with TRBJ1-4; TRBD1 matches 7 bases. There are 15 residues in the CDR3. Germline CDR1 SGHDT, CDR2 YYEEEE. The junction had 9 bases not matched to a gene; V was cut back by 4 bases and J by 6 bases.

V is TRBV12-5 and J is TRBJ1-1; D remains unclear. Germline loops: CDR1 LGHNT, CDR2 FRNRAP. The V gene lost 0 bases and the J gene lost 4 bases, with 12 bases spanning the gap. The CDR3 sequence is 15 residues long. CDR3 protein: CASGLVLGRPTEAFF. DNA for the CDR3: TGTGCTAGTGGTTTGGTACTAGGCAGGCCCACTGAAGCTTTCTTT.

This clone was picked up a small number of times. The V and J genes are TRBV14 and TRBJ2-1; TRBD1 is a possible D gene (6 bases). This CDR3 is 15 amino acids long. In germline, CDR1 is SGHDN, CDR2 FVKESK. V shed 0 bases and J shed 5 bases, with 11 bases lying between them. The CDR3 loop reads CASSQDLDRNNEQFF. DNA of the CDR3: TGTGCCAGCAGCCAAGATTTGGACAGAAACAATGAGCAGTTCTTC.

This chain joins TRBV28 and TRBJ2-4; D remains ambiguous. V was pared by 4 bases and J by 4 bases, with 5 bases between. The CDR3 runs to 12 residues. The V gene's germline CDR1 is MDHEN and CDR2 SYDVKM. The CDR3 region has the DNA TGTGCCAGCAGTTCGCAGAAAAACATTCAGTACTTC. It translates to CASSSQKNIQYF.

The chain has TRBV6-1 and TRBJ2-7; 9 bases are a match to TRBD1. J was trimmed by 5 bases and V by 6 bases; bases with no gene match: 5. Germline CDR1 and CDR2: MNHNS and SASEGT. The CDR3 spans 13 residues. In DNA, the CDR3 is TGTGCCAGCAGAGTCACAGGGGGCGACGAGCAGTACTTC. Translating gives CASRVTGGDEQYF.

This clone appeared once. The chain recombines TRBV5-4 with TRBJ2-7, with D possibly matching TRBD1 (6 bases). The V end was cut by 1 base, the J end by 5 bases, with 13 bases between. Per germline, CDR1 SGHNT and CDR2 YYREEE (reference sequence). CDR3 size: 14 residues. The CDR3 here is CASSLMAAGDEQYF. As DNA, the CDR3 is TGTGCCAGCAGCTTGATGGCGGCAGGGGACGAGCAGTACTTC.

This rearrangement joins TRBV14 to TRBJ1-4; D possibly corresponds to TRBD1 (5 bases). V was clipped by 4 bases and J by 14 bases, with 20 bases between them. This CDR3 has 14 amino acids. Germline CDR1 SGHDN, CDR2 FVKESK. The CDR3 loop reads CASSPFDGGRTLFF. CDR3 DNA: TGTGCCAGCAGCCCCTTTGATGGGGGGAGGACTCTGTTTTTT.

CDR3 nucleotide sequence: TGTGCCAGCACGAAAAGCCGCGGGGGCCTTTCGGGCTACACCTTC. Translated, it gives CASTKSRGGLSGYTF. V is TRBV6-5 and J is TRBJ1-2; D possibly corresponds to TRBD1 (6 bases). The CDR3 totals 15 residues. Germline V lookup: CDR1 MNHEY, CDR2 SVGAGI. Trimming shortened V by 7 bases and J by 8 bases, and 23 bases separated the two germline ends.

With respect to this clone: In the same sample, other DNA sequences code for this CDR3. The rearrangement uses TRBV18 and TRBJ1-1; no firm D call. Germline V gene sequence: CDR1 KGHSH, CDR2 LQKENI. The length of the CDR3 is 13 residues. V was shortened by 1 base and J by 1 base, with 4 bases between the two germline ends. The CDR3 loop reads CASSPRANTEAFF. In DNA, the CDR3 is TGTGCCAGCTCACCACGGGCGAACACTGAAGCTTTCTTT.

The chain combines TRBV19 with TRBJ1-5, with D hard to call. The CDR3 totals 17 residues. CDR1 is LNHDA and CDR2 is SQIVND in the germline V gene (reference sequence). Trimming shortened V by 5 bases and J by 0 bases, and 17 bases separated the two germline ends. CDR3 loop: CASSSHVLLFSNQPQHF. Written as DNA, the CDR3 is TGTGCCAGTAGTTCCCACGTTTTACTCTTTAGCAATCAGCCCCAGCATTTT. The variable domain in full, completed from reference TRBV19 and TRBJ1-5, reads DGGITQSPKYLFRKEGQNVTLSCEQNLNHDAMYWYRQDPGQGLRLIYYSQIVNDFQKGDIAEGYSVSREKKESFPLTVTSAQKNPTAFYLCASSSHVLLFSNQPQHFGDGTRLSIL.

The chain employs TRBV18 and TRBJ2-1; no reliable D call. This CDR3 comprises 11 residues. The germline CDR1 and CDR2 sequences are KGHSH and LQKENI. V dropped 4 bases and J dropped 8 bases, with 6 bases sitting between them. The CDR3 coding sequence is TGTGCCAGCTCACGTCACTATGAGCAGTTCTTC. Translating it yields CASSRHYEQFF. Full variable domain (outside the CDR3, taken from reference TRBV18 and TRBJ2-1): NAGVMQNPRHLVRRRGQEARLRCSPMKGHSHVYWYRQLPEEGLKFMVYLQKENIIDESGMPKERFSAEFPKEGPSILRIQQVVRGDSAAYFCASSRHYEQFFGPGTRLTVL.

This clone was detected only a few times. This rearrangement joins TRBV30 to TRBJ2-3, with TRBD2 identical over 8 bases. The CDR3 contains 14 residues. Germline loops: CDR1 GTSNPN, CDR2 SVGIG (reference sequence). V lost 5 bases and J lost 2; bases outside the gene matches: 6. In nucleotides, the CDR3 is TGTGCCTGGGGAAGCGGGAGCGCCACAGATACGCAGTATTTT. Translated, it gives CAWGSGSATDTQYF.

V and J are TRBV7-2 and TRBJ2-7; perhaps TRBD1 as D (6 bases). From germline, CDR1 is SGHTA and CDR2 FQGNSA. This CDR3 comprises 14 residues. V was clipped by 3 bases and J by 0 bases, with 9 bases between them. CDR3 region: CASSLDRSSYEQYF. In DNA form, the CDR3 reads TGTGCCAGCAGCTTGGACAGAAGCTCCTACGAGCAGTACTTC.